This TCR beta chain was captured by sequencing in a study of cytomegalovirus exposure and HLA in healthy donors. General study points: Altogether, some 170 TCR beta chains were recorded as cytomegalovirus-associated. There were some public TCRs occurring in many donors, but most TCR sequences were rare. Researchers reported that a few CMV-associated chains were confirmed in vitro as CMV antigen-specific.

The germline V gene encodes CDR1 SGHRS and CDR2 YFSETQ. This CDR3 has 15 amino acids. The trim removed 3 bases at V and 4 bases at J, leaving 8 bases unmatched. Generated by immunoSEQ multiplex PCR, the TCRdb table keeps only in-frame clones and is missing some. The top ten hold 3% to 4% of the sample, which has 90,000 to 110,000 clones, around 86% seen once. The donors formed part of the approximately 110-subject validation cohort, distinct from the roughly 600-subject first cohort. Concerning this clone itself: No antigen is known for it.

The source of this sequence is a woman between 18 and 29 years old in good health and CMV-seropositive. Sequencing input: PBMCs. The rearrangement joins TRBV5-1 to TRBJ1-1; the match to TRBD1 covers 8 bases. The CDR3 DNA reads as TGCGCCAGCAGCTCCTTGCCGGGACAGGCCACTGAAGCTTTCTTT. This codes for CASSSLPGQATEAFF.